This T cell receptor beta chain was retrieved from a study of OX40 agonist ivuxolimab in advanced cancers. Across the study: Patients took ivuxolimab, an agonistic anti-OX40 (CD134) antibody. Melanoma, hepatocellular carcinoma, head and neck or renal cell cancer occurred in dose-escalation patients. Findings and limits, study-wide: The authors did not determine the antigen specificity of the expanded peripheral T cells.

The method was immunoSEQ multiplex PCR; TCRdb's version includes in-frame clones alone and lacks a portion of them. The data contain around 140,000 clones, over 75% of them singletons. Blood was sampled at baseline, cycle 4 day 1, and cycle 7 day 1. Notes on this clone: Its antigen is not known.

The CDR3 loop spans 13 amino acids. Per the germline V gene, CDR1 is SQVTM and CDR2 is ANQGSEA. Trimming shortened V by 1 base and J by 0 bases, and 5 bases separated the two germline ends. The specimen was CD4+ or CD8+ T cells sorted from blood, collected in a trial of the OX40 agonist ivuxolimab. This sequence joins TRBV29-1 and TRBJ2-3; D might be TRBD2 (5 bases). The clonotype was recovered from an adult with an advanced solid tumor such as melanoma, head and neck, liver or kidney cancer. The CDR3 bases are TGCAGCGTTGAAGGGAGGAGCACAGATACGCAGTATTTT. Protein sequence: CSVEGRSTDTQYF.